Below, 28 T cell receptor beta chains from the same sample are listed, as sequenced in a study of T cells in Graves' hyperthyroidism and ophthalmopathy (dated by TCRdb to between 2019 and 2020). The method behind the library was multiplex PCR. Sequencing relied on an Illumina HiSeq 2000. TCR beta CDR3 regions were amplified from RNA transcripts. For the first round of RT-PCR on the TCR CDR3, the HTBI primer set was used together with the Qiagen OneStep RT-PCR kit. Through fastp at Q25 and MiXCR, TCRdb rebuilt clones from the public reads, retaining in-frame beta chains. Entries are consolidated by CDR3 protein sequence, retaining the most common genes and DNA. A total of some 570,000 distinct CDR3 sequences appear in this sample, approximately 15% of them only once. More than 6% of the sample comes from the top ten. The source material was blood. All receptors come from a woman aged 18-35 years with Graves' ophthalmopathy.

In this sample, this clonotype turned up a few times. The rearrangement links TRBV13 to TRBJ2-7; 10 bases are a match to TRBD1. Germline V gene sequence: CDR1 PRHDT, CDR2 FYEKMQ (reference sequence). The J segment lost 2 bases and the V segment lost 5 bases, leaving 6 bases of the junction unmatched. CDR3 length: 15 amino acids. The DNA for the CDR3 is TGTGCCAGCAGCCCCAAGGGGACAGGGGCCTACGAGCAGTACTTC. Encoded protein: CASSPKGTGAYEQYF.

This clonotype was seen repeatedly, ten times or more. J is TRBJ2-1 and V is TRBV7-8; TRBD1 might be the D (6 bases). The CDR3 is 16 residues long. Trimming left V 4 bases short and J 3 bases short, with 16 bases between. The germline V gene has CDR1 SGHVS and CDR2 FQNEAQ. CDR3 protein: CASSSSAQGFYNEQFF. The CDR3 DNA follows: TGTGCCAGCAGCTCGTCGGCGCAGGGGTTCTACAATGAGCAGTTCTTC. The full variable domain, completed using reference TRBV7-8 and TRBJ2-1, is GAGVSQSPRYKVAKRGQDVALRCDPISGHVSLFWYQQALGQGPEFLTYFQNEAQLDKSGLPSDRFFAERPEGSVSTLKIQRTQQEDSAVYLCASSSSAQGFYNEQFFGPGTRLTVL.

The table lists this clonotype with many counts. V usage is TRBV7-3 and J usage is TRBJ2-1; maybe TRBD1 (6 bases). V was pared by 4 bases and J by 7 bases, with 8 bases between. Germline assignment: CDR1 SGHTA and CDR2 FQGTGA. This CDR3 contains 12 residues. The CDR3 region is CASSYQGNEQFF. CDR3 sequence (DNA): TGTGCCAGCAGCTACCAGGGGAATGAGCAGTTCTTC.

Ten or more counts support this clonotype. This CDR3 reads CASSYQENTEAFF. CDR3 DNA sequence: TGTGCCAGCAGCTATCAGGAAAACACTGAAGCTTTCTTT. The genes are TRBV7-9 and TRBJ1-1; D call uncertain. This CDR3 region has 13 residues. V gave up 4 bases and J gave up 2 bases, with 8 bases separating them. CDR1 is SEHNR, CDR2 FQNEAQ, per germline (reference sequence).

This clonotype was seen a handful of times. The chain employs TRBV19 and TRBJ1-5, with 7 bases fitting TRBD1. This CDR3 contains 14 residues. Germline V gene data show CDR1 as LNHDA and CDR2 as SQIVND (reference sequence). The V and J ends lost 4 bases and 3 bases, in that order; junction bases with no gene match: 3. CDR3 DNA sequence: TGTGCCAGTAGTACGGGACAGAACAATCAGCCCCAGCATTTT. Its translation: CASSTGQNNQPQHF.

This clonotype has more than one count but fewer than ten. The chain carries TRBV7-2 and TRBJ2-1; 14 bases match TRBD2. The germline CDR1 and CDR2 sequences are SGHTA and FQGNSA. After removal of 6 bases from V and 8 bases from J, the junction contained 6 bases not matched to a gene. This CDR3 contains 15 residues. The CDR3 DNA reads as TGTGCCAGCAGGCCACCGGGACTAGCGGGAGATGAGCAGTTCTTC. Translating gives CASRPPGLAGDEQFF.

This clonotype has at least ten counts. The chain uses TRBV5-5 and TRBJ2-1, with 8 bases matching TRBD2. Germline V gene data show CDR1 as SGHKS and CDR2 as YYEKEE (reference sequence). The CDR3 has 16 amino acids. V shed 4 bases and J 0 bases; nucleotides not matched to a gene: 6. The CDR3, as DNA: TGTGCCAGCAGCCGCACCACTAGCGGCTCCTACAATGAGCAGTTCTTC. Residues: CASSRTTSGSYNEQFF.

This chain connects TRBV7-2 to TRBJ1-6; D may be TRBD1 (6 bases). Between the trimmed V and J ends, which lost 3 bases and 0 bases, there was a span of 18 bases. The length of the CDR3 is 19 residues. Per the germline V gene, CDR1 is SGHTA and CDR2 is FQGNSA. The chain's CDR3 is CASSFQTGPTGSYNSPLHF. CDR3 sequence (DNA): TGTGCCAGCAGCTTTCAGACAGGCCCAACGGGCTCCTATAATTCACCCCTCCACTTT.

This clonotype appeared many times. The chain joins TRBV7-8 to TRBJ2-7; TRBD2 matches 9 bases. The trim removed 3 bases at V and 5 bases at J, leaving 8 bases unmatched. The CDR3 spans 15 residues. CDR1 and CDR2 (germline): SGHVS, FQNEAQ. The CDR3 is CASSLGLARENEQYF. The CDR3, as DNA: TGTGCCAGCAGCTTGGGACTAGCAAGGGAAAACGAGCAGTACTTC.

This chain links TRBV4-2 with TRBJ2-2; 7 nucleotides agree with TRBD2. The CDR3 runs to 18 residues. Germline values: CDR1 LGHNA, CDR2 YNFKEQ. V trimming: 0 bases; J trimming: 5 bases; junction bases outside the gene matches: 12. CDR3 DNA: TGTGCCAGCAGCCAAGATGTATACGGGAGGCGCGATACCGGGGAGCTGTTTTTT. Its protein product is CASSQDVYGRRDTGELFF.

This clonotype was observed a few times. V and J are TRBV28 and TRBJ1-3, with D uncertain. This CDR3 is 14 amino acids long. Germline lookup yields CDR1 MDHEN and CDR2 SYDVKM. Trimming removed 8 bases at V and 2 bases at J, with 13 bases between. In DNA, the CDR3 is TGTGCCAGCGTTGGCCCAGGTCCTGGAAACACCATATATTTT. This codes for CASVGPGPGNTIYF.

This chain uses TRBV6-1 with TRBJ2-2, with D possibly being TRBD2 (6 bases). The CDR3 length is 17 residues. Trimming shortened V by 6 bases and J by 6 bases, and 23 bases separated the two germline ends. Germline V gives CDR1 MNHNS, CDR2 SASEGT. CDR3 loop: CASRPQGGMGSAGELFF. The CDR3 DNA follows: TGTGCCAGCAGACCCCAGGGCGGGATGGGGTCCGCCGGGGAGCTGTTTTTT.

This clonotype was detected only a few times. V is TRBV12-3 or TRBV12-4 and J is TRBJ2-5; TRBD2 agrees at 7 bases. CDR3 length: 18 residues. Trimming at V came to 6 bases and at J to 1 base, leaving 17 bases not matched to a gene. CDR3 region: CASRRRVSSGGSQETQYF. Written as DNA, the CDR3 is TGTGCCAGCAGGAGGAGGGTTTCTAGCGGCGGATCCCAAGAGACCCAGTACTTC.

This clonotype was detected ten times or more. V is TRBV9 and J is TRBJ2-1; D remains unclear. The CDR3 covers 13 residues. V lost 0 bases and J 9 bases, leaving 10 bases between the germline ends. Germline V gene lookup returns CDR1 SGDLS and CDR2 YYNGEE. CDR3 protein: CASSVGPVLEQFF. The CDR3 nucleotides read TGTGCCAGCAGCGTAGGACCGGTGCTTGAGCAGTTCTTC.

This clonotype showed up just a few times. The chain links TRBV10-3 to TRBJ2-7; weak D call: TRBD1 (5 bases). V shed 3 bases and J shed 5 bases, with 20 bases lying between them. CDR3 length: 16 residues. CDR1 and CDR2 from the germline V gene are ENHRY and SYGVKD. The CDR3 here is CAISDPALPGKDEQYF. DNA for the CDR3: TGTGCCATCAGTGACCCCGCGCTTCCAGGGAAAGACGAGCAGTACTTC.

This clonotype was seen only a few times. This chain links TRBV6-1 with TRBJ1-3, with D unclear. The length of the CDR3 is 15 residues. Germline-derived CDR1 and CDR2 are MNHNS and SASEGT. The V gene lost 2 bases and the J gene lost 6 bases, with 14 bases spanning the gap. The CDR3, as DNA: TGTGCCAGCAGTGAATTCGGACCTAAAGAAAACACCATATATTTT. Its protein is CASSEFGPKENTIYF.

The chain recombines TRBV25-1 with TRBJ2-2; D ambiguous. The CDR3 runs 13 residues. CDR1 and CDR2 (germline): MGHDK, SYGVNS. V lost 1 base and J 7 bases, leaving 7 bases between the germline ends. The CDR3 region has the DNA TGTGCCAGCAGTGAATGGGTCGACGGGGAGCTGTTTTTT. This codes for CASSEWVDGELFF.

This chain connects TRBV24-1 to TRBJ2-1, with 7 bases aligning to TRBD1. The V segment lost 6 bases and the J segment 4 bases; nucleotides outside the gene matches: 2. The germline V gene has CDR1 KGHDR and CDR2 SFDVKD. The CDR3 extends over 13 amino acids. CDR3 amino acids: CATSQTGYNEQFF. DNA for the CDR3: TGTGCCACCAGTCAGACAGGGTACAATGAGCAGTTCTTC.

This clonotype appeared many times. The chain carries TRBV11-2 and TRBJ2-1; 12 bases are a match to TRBD2. Trimming cost V 6 bases and J 8 bases; bases outside gene matches: 5. The CDR3 totals 14 residues. Germline CDR1 reads SGHAT; CDR2 reads FQNNGV. The CDR3 reads CASRLAGGPHEQFF. DNA for the CDR3: TGTGCCAGCAGGCTAGCGGGAGGGCCCCATGAGCAGTTCTTC.

This sequence joins TRBV9 and TRBJ2-2; D is unresolved. The germline gives CDR1 SGDLS, CDR2 YYNGEE. The germline V and J ends were trimmed by 4 bases and 8 bases, with 12 bases remaining between them. The CDR3 length is 13 residues. CDR3 region: CASSPRPEGELFF. In DNA, the CDR3 is TGTGCCAGCAGCCCTCGACCCGAAGGGGAGCTGTTTTTT.

This clonotype has ten or more counts. V gene TRBV6-1 combines with J gene TRBJ2-1, with 7 bases lining up with TRBD2. Germline trimming cut 5 bases from V and 4 bases from J; bases unmatched to any gene: 14. Germline CDR1 is MNHNS and CDR2 is SASEGT. The CDR3 contains 17 residues. Here the CDR3 reads CASSSVGLAEMYNEQFF. The CDR3 DNA follows: TGTGCCAGCAGTTCGGTGGGCCTAGCGGAGATGTACAATGAGCAGTTCTTC.

V usage is TRBV2 and J usage is TRBJ1-2; unclear D gene. Trimming pared 2 bases from V and 8 bases from J, leaving 15 bases between. CDR1 SNHLY and CDR2 FYNNEI come from the germline V gene. The CDR3 contains 14 residues. The CDR3 DNA reads TGTGCCAGCAGTGAATCGGAGGTCGTATCCGGCTACACCTTC. The encoded protein is CASSESEVVSGYTF.

This chain joins TRBV18 and TRBJ1-1, with D possibly matching TRBD1 (5 bases). Between the trimmed V and J ends, which lost 0 bases and 6 bases, there was a span of 14 bases. CDR3 length: 15 residues. Germline values: CDR1 KGHSH, CDR2 LQKENI. CDR3 region: CASSPPGLLRAEAFF. Written as DNA, the CDR3 is TGTGCCAGCTCACCACCGGGTCTCCTCAGGGCTGAAGCTTTCTTT.

This clonotype was seen ten or more times. The chain carries TRBV7-9 and TRBJ2-7; D might be TRBD1 (5 bases). This CDR3 region has 14 residues. Per the germline V gene, CDR1 is SEHNR and CDR2 is FQNEAQ (reference sequence). V was shortened by 4 bases and J by 2 bases, with 12 bases between the two germline ends. DNA of the CDR3: TGTGCCAGCAGCTCAGGGTTTGCGCCCTACGAGCAGTACTTC. This encodes CASSSGFAPYEQYF.

The V gene is TRBV20-1, the J gene TRBJ2-1; TRBD2 matches 7 bases. This CDR3 spans 14 amino acids. V dropped 0 bases and J dropped 4; count of bases not matched to a gene: 3. Per the germline V gene, CDR1 is DFQATT and CDR2 is SNEGSKA (reference sequence). The CDR3 protein is CSAREASGYNEQFF. The CDR3, as DNA: TGCAGTGCTAGAGAGGCTAGCGGATACAATGAGCAGTTCTTC.

This clonotype was found a few times. V usage is TRBV7-8 and J usage is TRBJ1-6; D uncertain. Per the germline V gene, CDR1 is SGHVS and CDR2 is FQNEAQ. The CDR3 length is 14 residues. V was pared by 1 base and J by 7 bases, with 8 bases between. The CDR3 bases are TGTGCCAGCAGCTTAGTTGGCCGAAATTCACCCCTCCACTTT. This sequence encodes CASSLVGRNSPLHF.

This clonotype was counted at least ten times. The chain uses TRBV28 and TRBJ2-7, with D possibly matching TRBD2 (5 bases). Germline V gene sequence: CDR1 MDHEN, CDR2 SYDVKM. The CDR3 runs 14 residues. Trimming left V 6 bases short and J 5 bases short, with 17 bases between. The CDR3 DNA follows: TGTGCCAGCAGCCGTCGGGTAGAGGGCGACGAGCAGTACTTC. Protein product: CASSRRVEGDEQYF.

The chain carries TRBV9 and TRBJ2-1; 9 bases fit TRBD2. Germline CDR1 is SGDLS and CDR2 is YYNGEE. With 3 bases clipped from V and 6 bases from J, the junction kept 16 bases outside the gene matches. This CDR3 spans 18 amino acids. CDR3: CASSAQDSLRGGSNEQFF. CDR3 nucleotide sequence: TGTGCCAGCAGCGCCCAGGACTCGTTGCGGGGGGGAAGCAATGAGCAGTTCTTC.